Presented here are 13 T cell receptor beta chains from one specimen sequenced in a study of blood T cell repertoires in COVID-19. The table came from immunoSEQ multiplex PCR; TCRdb's copy has only in-frame clones and leaves some out. The sample shows fewer than 200,000 clones, over 80% of them seen only once. Sequenced: peripheral blood. The receptors here all came from a woman older than 75 with active or convalescent COVID-19.

The chain is built from TRBV4-1 and TRBJ1-5, with 7 bases matching TRBD1. V lost 3 bases, J lost 2 bases, and 4 bases stayed unmatched. Germline V gene data show CDR1 as MGHRA and CDR2 as YSYEKL. This CDR3 region has 15 residues. CDR3 nucleotides: TGCGCCAGCAGCCATGCAGGGGGTGGCAATCAGCCCCAGCATTTT. It is translated as CASSHAGGGNQPQHF.

The chain recombines TRBV9 with TRBJ1-1, with D hard to call. V lost 4 bases to trimming and J lost 10 bases, with 11 bases between them. Germline CDR1 SGDLS, CDR2 YYNGEE. CDR3 length: 11 residues. The CDR3 reads CASSPHSSAFF. CDR3 in DNA: TGTGCCAGCAGCCCGCACTCCTCAGCTTTCTTT.

This chain connects TRBV18 to TRBJ1-6, with TRBD1 matching 7 bases. V was clipped by 2 bases and J by 8 bases; unmatched bases: 3. The CDR3 sequence is 14 residues long. The V gene's germline CDR1 is KGHSH and CDR2 LQKENI. The CDR3, as DNA: TGTGCCAGCTCACCAGTCAGGGGGGATTCACCCCTCCACTTT. Protein sequence: CASSPVRGDSPLHF.

The chain has TRBV3-1 (or the pseudogene TRBV3-2) and TRBJ2-7, with D tentatively TRBD2 (6 bases). CDR1 and CDR2 (germline): LGHDT, YNNKEL (reference sequence). This CDR3 region has 14 residues. V lost 8 bases and J 1 base, leaving 15 bases between the germline ends. The CDR3 DNA reads as TGTGCCAGCGGGTCGCGGGGTGGATCCTACGAGCAGTACTTC. Translated: CASGSRGGSYEQYF.

This clone appeared once. This chain connects TRBV5-8 to TRBJ2-3, with D perhaps TRBD2 (6 bases). Per germline, CDR1 SGHTS and CDR2 YDEGEE. The CDR3 spans 14 residues. Trimming stripped 1 base from V and 7 bases from J, with 13 bases between. In nucleotides, the CDR3 is TGTGCCAGCAGCTTGTGGGACTCCTCTAATACGCAGTATTTT. Protein sequence: CASSLWDSSNTQYF.

The rearrangement links TRBV6-5 to TRBJ1-2; D remains ambiguous. This CDR3 region has 13 residues. V lost 7 bases to trimming and J lost 8 bases, with 17 bases between them. Germline V CDR1 and CDR2: MNHEY, SVGAGI. This chain's CDR3 is CASNGGLGRGYTF. CDR3 in DNA: TGTGCCAGCAACGGAGGGCTGGGGAGGGGCTACACCTTC.

The gene calls are TRBV7-9 and TRBJ2-5; D is perhaps TRBD2 (6 bases). V gave up 3 bases and J gave up 3 bases, with 14 bases separating them. The CDR3 covers 15 residues. Per the germline V gene, CDR1 is SEHNR and CDR2 is FQNEAQ (reference sequence). CDR3 region: CASSFYRDSEETQYF. The CDR3 DNA sequence: TGTGCCAGCAGCTTCTACCGGGACTCCGAAGAGACCCAGTACTTC.

The chain has TRBV7-2 and TRBJ2-5; TRBD1 matches at 9 bases. The CDR3 covers 14 residues. The V segment lost 3 bases and the J segment 5 bases; nucleotides outside the gene matches: 4. Germline V CDR1 and CDR2: SGHTA, FQGNSA. The CDR3 nucleotides are TGTGCCAGCAGCTTGACAGGGGGATGGGAGACCCAGTACTTC. Translating gives CASSLTGGWETQYF.

This chain connects TRBV19 to TRBJ1-5; TRBD1 might be the D (6 bases). Germline V lookup: CDR1 LNHDA, CDR2 SQIVND (reference sequence). The germline V and J ends were trimmed by 5 bases and 0 bases, with 17 bases remaining between them. The CDR3 is 17 amino acids. CDR3 nucleotide sequence: TGTGCCAGTAGTCAGCCGGACAGATACAATAGCAATCAGCCCCAGCATTTT. It yields the protein CASSQPDRYNSNQPQHF.

This chain links TRBV19 with TRBJ1-1, with D tentatively TRBD1 (5 bases). V was cut by 10 bases and J by 11 bases, with 17 bases left in between. The CDR3 extends over 11 amino acids. Germline lookup yields CDR1 LNHDA and CDR2 SQIVND (reference sequence). CDR3 bases: TGTGCCACCAGAAAAGGGGTGGGGGCTTTCTTT. This sequence encodes CATRKGVGAFF.

V usage is TRBV2 and J usage is TRBJ1-4, with 9 bases aligning to TRBD1. The V gene end was trimmed by 6 bases and the J gene end by 2 bases; junction bases not matched to a gene: 13. The CDR3 has 18 residues. Germline assignment: CDR1 SNHLY and CDR2 FYNNEI. In DNA, the CDR3 is TGTGCCAGCAGGAGGGCTACAGGGGGCGGGAAGACTAATGAAAAACTGTTTTTT. Translated, it gives CASRRATGGGKTNEKLFF.

V and J are TRBV5-8 and TRBJ1-3, with D tentatively TRBD1 (6 bases). The CDR3 extends over 15 amino acids. V was cut by 4 bases and J by 4 bases, with 15 bases left in between. CDR1 is SGHTS, CDR2 YDEGEE, per germline. The CDR3 protein is CASSLGQRMGNTIYF. In nucleotides, the CDR3 is TGTGCCAGCAGCCTCGGACAGAGAATGGGAAACACCATATATTTT.

This rearrangement joins TRBV27 to TRBJ1-2; D remains unclear. CDR1 is MNHEY, CDR2 SMNVEV, per germline (reference sequence). The length of the CDR3 is 14 residues. V lost 3 bases to trimming and J lost 3 bases, with 11 bases between them. CDR3 sequence (DNA): TGTGCCAGCAGTTTGTCCAGGATGGACTATGGCTACACCTTC. It specifies CASSLSRMDYGYTF.